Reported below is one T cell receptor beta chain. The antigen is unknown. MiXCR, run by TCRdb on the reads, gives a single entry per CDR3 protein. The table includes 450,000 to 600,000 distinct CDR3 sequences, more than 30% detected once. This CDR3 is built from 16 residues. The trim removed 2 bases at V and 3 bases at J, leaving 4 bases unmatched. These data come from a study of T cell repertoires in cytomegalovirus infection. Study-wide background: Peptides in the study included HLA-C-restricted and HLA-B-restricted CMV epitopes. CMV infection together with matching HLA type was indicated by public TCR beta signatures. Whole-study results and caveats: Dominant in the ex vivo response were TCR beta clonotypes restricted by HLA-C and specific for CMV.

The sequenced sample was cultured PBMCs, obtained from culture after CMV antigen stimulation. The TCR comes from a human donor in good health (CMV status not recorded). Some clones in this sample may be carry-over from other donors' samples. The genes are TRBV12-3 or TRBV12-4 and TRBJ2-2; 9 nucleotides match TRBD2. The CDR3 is CASSLMIAGDTGELFF. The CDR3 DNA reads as TGTGCCAGCAGTTTAATGATAGCGGGAGACACCGGGGAGCTGTTTTTT.